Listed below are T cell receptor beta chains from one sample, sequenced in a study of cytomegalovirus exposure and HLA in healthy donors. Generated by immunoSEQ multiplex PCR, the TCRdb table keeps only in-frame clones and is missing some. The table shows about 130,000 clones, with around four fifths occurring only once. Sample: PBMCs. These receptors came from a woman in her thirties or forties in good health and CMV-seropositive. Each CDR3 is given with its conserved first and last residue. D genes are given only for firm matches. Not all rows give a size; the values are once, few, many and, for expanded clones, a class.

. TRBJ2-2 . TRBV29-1 TGCAGCGTTCGGGGGGCTAGCACCGGGGAGCTGTTTTTT CSVRGASTGELFF
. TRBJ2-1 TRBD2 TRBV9 TGTGCCAGCAGCGTAGCAGCGGGAGGCTACAATGAGCAGTTCTTC CASSVAAGGYNEQFF
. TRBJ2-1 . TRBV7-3 TGTGCCAGCAGCGCAAACTTGGGCGGGAATGAGCAGTTCTTC CASSANLGGNEQFF
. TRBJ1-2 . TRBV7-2 TGTGCCAGCAGCCGATATCAAGGGGCGGAGGGCTACACCTTC CASSRYQGAEGYTF
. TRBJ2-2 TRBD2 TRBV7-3 TGTGCCAGCAGCTTACCTAGCGGGAGGGGCACCGGGGAGCTGTTTTTT CASSLPSGRGTGELFF
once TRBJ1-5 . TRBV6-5 TGTGCCAGCCGGGCCGTTCGGGAACCCGATCAGCCCCAGCATTTT CASRAVREPDQPQHF
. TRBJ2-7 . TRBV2 TGTGCCAGCAGGACTGCCTACGAGCAGTACTTC CASRTAYEQYF
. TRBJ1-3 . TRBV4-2 TGTGCCAGCAGCCAGACAGGAGGAAACACCATATATTTT CASSQTGGNTIYF
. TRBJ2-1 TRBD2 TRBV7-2 TGTGCCAGCAGCTTAGAGGGGGGACTAGCGGGGAATGAGCAGTTCTTC CASSLEGGLAGNEQFF
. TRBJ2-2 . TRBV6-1 TGTGCCAGCAGTGTATGGCAGAACACCGGGGAGCTGTTTTTT CASSVWQNTGELFF
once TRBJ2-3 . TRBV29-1 TGCAGCGTTGGTTTTTGGACAACAGGAACAGATACGCAGTATTTT CSVGFWTTGTDTQYF
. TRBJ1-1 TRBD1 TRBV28 TGTGCCAGCAGTCCCAGGACAGGGTTCGGGAACACTGAAGCTTTCTTT CASSPRTGFGNTEAFF
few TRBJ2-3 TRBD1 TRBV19 TGTGCCAGTAGTCTGGGACAGACTATATCGGATACGCAGTATTTT CASSLGQTISDTQYF
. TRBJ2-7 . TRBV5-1 TGCGCCAGCAGGTCCACCAGGGTTCATACGGTTTCCTACGAGCAGTACTTC CASRSTRVHTVSYEQYF
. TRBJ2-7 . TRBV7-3 TGTGCCAGCAGCTTAAACAGACACTACGAGCAGTACTTC CASSLNRHYEQYF
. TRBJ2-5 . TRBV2 TGTGCCAGCAGGAGGTCGCCGACAGAGACCCAGTACTTC CASRRSPTETQYF
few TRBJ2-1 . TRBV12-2 TGTGCAAGTCCCCGGCCTAGCATCTACAATGAGCAGTTCTTC CASPRPSIYNEQFF
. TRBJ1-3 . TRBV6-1 TGTGCCAGCAGTGAAGCTATCTCTTTCTCTGGAAACACCATATATTTT CASSEAISFSGNTIYF
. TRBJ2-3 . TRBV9 TGTGCCAGCAGCGTTACTAGCCGGGGGACCACAGATACGCAGTATTTT CASSVTSRGTTDTQYF
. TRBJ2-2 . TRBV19 TGTGCCAGTAGTATCCAGGGGAACACCGGGGAGCTGTTTTTT CASSIQGNTGELFF
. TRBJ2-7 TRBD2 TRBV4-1 TGCGCCAGCAGCCAAGAGTCGGCTAGCGGGAGCGCCTACGAGCAGTACTTC CASSQESASGSAYEQYF
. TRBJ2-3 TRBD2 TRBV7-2 TGTGCCAGCAGCCCTAGCGGGGTCTACGGGGATACGCAGTATTTT CASSPSGVYGDTQYF
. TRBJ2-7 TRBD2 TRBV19 TGTGCCAGTAGTATAAGCGGGGGTAACTACGAGCAGTACTTC CASSISGGNYEQYF
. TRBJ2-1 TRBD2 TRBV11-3 TGTGCCAGCAGCTTATACGGGGGGGCGGGGAATGAGCAGTTCTTC CASSLYGGAGNEQFF
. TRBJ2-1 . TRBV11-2 TGTGCCAGCAGCTTAGTCTCCCTAGCGTTCATAGGGGATGAGCAGTTCTTC CASSLVSLAFIGDEQFF
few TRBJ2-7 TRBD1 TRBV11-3 TGTGCCAGCAGCCGAAGACATACCGGGACAGGGGGCTACGAGCAGTACTTC CASSRRHTGTGGYEQYF
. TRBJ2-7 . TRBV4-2 TGTGCCAGCAGCCAAGAGGCACAGGGACCTTACGAGCAGTACTTC CASSQEAQGPYEQYF
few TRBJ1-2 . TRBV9 TGTGCCAGCAGCTCCGCGGAGTACTATGGCTACACCTTC CASSSAEYYGYTF